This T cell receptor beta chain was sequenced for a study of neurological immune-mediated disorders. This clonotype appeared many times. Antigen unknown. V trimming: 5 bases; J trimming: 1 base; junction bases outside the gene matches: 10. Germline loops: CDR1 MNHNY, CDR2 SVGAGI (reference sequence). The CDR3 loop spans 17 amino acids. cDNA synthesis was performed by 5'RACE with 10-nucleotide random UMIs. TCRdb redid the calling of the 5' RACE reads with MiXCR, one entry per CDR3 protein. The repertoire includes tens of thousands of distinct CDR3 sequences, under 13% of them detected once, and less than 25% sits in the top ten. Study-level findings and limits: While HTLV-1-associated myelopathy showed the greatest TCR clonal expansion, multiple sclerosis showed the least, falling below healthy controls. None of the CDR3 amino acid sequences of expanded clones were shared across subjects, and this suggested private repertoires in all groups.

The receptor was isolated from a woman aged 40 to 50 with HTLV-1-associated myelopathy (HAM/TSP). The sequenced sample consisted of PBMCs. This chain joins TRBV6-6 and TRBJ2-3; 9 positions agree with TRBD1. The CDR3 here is CASSPGQGKRGTDTQYF. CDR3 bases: TGTGCCAGCAGTCCCGGACAGGGGAAGAGGGGCACAGATACGCAGTATTTT.